The 9 T cell receptor beta chains given below trace back to one sample, sequenced in a study of blood T cell repertoires in COVID-19. Repertoires were generated with immunoSEQ multiplex PCR, while TCRdb's copy carries only in-frame clones and drops some. Of 350,000 to 450,000 clones detected, about 85% appear once; the ten largest clones hold 3.5% to 4%. The sequenced sample consisted of peripheral blood. These receptors came from a woman aged 18 to 35 with acute or convalescent COVID-19.

Only one count was recorded for this clone. The V call is TRBV5-1, the J call TRBJ1-4, with a tentative D call TRBD1 (6 bases). Looked up from germline, CDR1 is SGHRS and CDR2 is YFSETQ. This CDR3 is built from 15 residues. Trimming removed 1 base at V and 2 bases at J, with 9 bases between. The CDR3 spells CASSLSTGTNEKLFF. The CDR3 coding sequence is TGCGCCAGCAGCTTGTCTACAGGGACTAATGAAAAACTGTTTTTT.

The V and J genes are TRBV5-1 and TRBJ2-1; D is possibly TRBD2 (5 bases). V was cut by 2 bases and J by 3 bases, with 18 bases left in between. Germline V gene data show CDR1 as SGHRS and CDR2 as YFSETQ. The CDR3 is 17 residues long. The CDR3 region has the DNA TGCGCCAGCAGCTTCGAAGGGTCGAGTGGGAGCTACAATGAGCAGTTCTTC. Protein: CASSFEGSSGSYNEQFF. Looking up the rest from reference TRBV5-1 and TRBJ2-1 gives the full variable domain: KAGVTQTPRYLIKTRGQQVTLSCSPISGHRSVSWYQQTPGQGLQFLFEYFSETQRNKGNFPGRFSGRQFSNSRSEMNVSTLELGDSALYLCASSFEGSSGSYNEQFFGPGTRLTVL.

This chain joins TRBV5-1 and TRBJ1-2; TRBD1 aligns across 8 bases. Trimming cost V 4 bases and J 4 bases; bases outside gene matches: 12. The CDR3 length is 16 residues. CDR1 and CDR2 from the germline V gene are SGHRS and YFSETQ. CDR3: CASSNGDRGAPYGYTF. In nucleotides, the CDR3 is TGCGCCAGCAGCAACGGCGACAGGGGAGCACCCTATGGCTACACCTTC.

The J gene is TRBJ2-2, the V gene TRBV28; 11 positions match TRBD2. The V gene's germline CDR1 is MDHEN and CDR2 SYDVKM. This CDR3 is 19 amino acids long. The J segment lost 1 base and the V segment lost 4 bases, leaving 11 bases of the junction unmatched. In nucleotides, the CDR3 is TGTGCCAGCAGTTCTTACGACATAACTAGCGGGAGGAACACCGGGGAGCTGTTTTTT. Protein: CASSSYDITSGRNTGELFF.

The chain uses TRBV2 and TRBJ2-1, with 10 bases that match TRBD2. J was trimmed by 7 bases and V by 3 bases; bases with no gene match: 6. Per the germline V gene, CDR1 is SNHLY and CDR2 is FYNNEI. The CDR3 has 15 amino acids. The DNA of the CDR3 is TGTGCCAGCAGTGACCCCAGCGGGAGGGGGAATGAGCAGTTCTTC. The encoded protein is CASSDPSGRGNEQFF.

V and J are TRBV6-6 and TRBJ2-1, with 9 bases lining up with TRBD1. Germline V lookup: CDR1 MNHNY, CDR2 SVGAGI (reference sequence). Trimming cost V 5 bases and J 9 bases; bases outside gene matches: 11. This CDR3 is 15 amino acids long. The CDR3 DNA is TGTGCCAGCAGTCCTTCCGGGACAGGGTTAGGTGAGCAGTTCTTC. It is translated as CASSPSGTGLGEQFF.

This clone has a handful of counts. This chain links TRBV29-1 with TRBJ2-3, with D possibly being TRBD2 (6 bases). CDR1 and CDR2 from the germline V gene are SQVTM and ANQGSEA. The CDR3 spans 13 residues. Trimming removed 7 bases at V and 2 bases at J, with 13 bases between. The CDR3, as DNA: TGCAGCGCGTTTGGCGGGAACACAGATACGCAGTATTTT. It specifies CSAFGGNTDTQYF.

This clone was counted once. One end of the junction does not line up with germline, which may come from a read error. V and J are TRBV5-8 and TRBJ2-7; TRBD2 is a possible D gene (6 bases). CDR3 length equals 9 residues. Germline V lookup: CDR1 SGHTS, CDR2 YDEGEE. The CDR3 nucleotides read TGTGCCAGCAGCTTGGCCCGGGGGTTC. This translates into CASSLARGF.

The rearrangement joins TRBV3-1 (or the pseudogene TRBV3-2) to TRBJ2-5, with D tentatively TRBD1 (6 bases). This CDR3 spans 15 amino acids. Germline CDR1 and CDR2: LGHDT and YNNKEL (reference sequence). The V gene lost 0 bases and the J gene lost 5 bases, with 13 bases spanning the gap. The CDR3 loop is CASSQDTGLGETQYF. In DNA, the CDR3 is TGTGCCAGCAGCCAAGATACAGGGCTTGGGGAGACCCAGTACTTC.